This T cell receptor beta chain was profiled in a study of T cells in Graves' hyperthyroidism and ophthalmopathy (dated by TCRdb to about 2019). About the investigation overall: Peripheral blood was sampled at the time of initial diagnosis, prior to any treatment. TCR V-J signatures able to tell the groups apart were searched for in a discovery cohort of about a hundred patients, of whom roughly 42 had Graves' ophthalmopathy and roughly 59 had stable Graves' hyperthyroidism. An independent validation cohort of around 19 hyperthyroidism patients and some 15 patients who later progressed to ophthalmopathy tested prospective prediction of ophthalmopathy. For training and testing, the 95 to 100 patients in the discovery cohort were randomly divided in a 7:3 ratio. In addition, the study compared T-cell repertoires in thyroid tissue and in blood from roughly 6 Graves' hyperthyroidism patients. After blood sampling, hyperthyroidism patients were treated with methimazole at a starting dose of 30 mg daily, and ophthalmopathy patients were treated with high-dose intravenous methylprednisolone. TCR Vbeta CDR3 sequencing of 120 to 150 peripheral blood samples (about 45 ophthalmopathy, around 80 hyperthyroidism and about 17 progressor patients) is reported in the paper. The paper as a whole reports these results and caveats: During validation, the model predicted progression to ophthalmopathy a median of around 6 months ahead of onset, with around 70% sensitivity and roughly 75% specificity. A model built on a 13 V-J signature distinguished ophthalmopathy from stable hyperthyroidism, reaching around 88% sensitivity and around 81% specificity in cross-validation and 80%/75% in testing. Blood samples also contained most of the expanded thyroid clonotypes (frequency above 0.001), which suggests that blood repertoires may reflect thyroid immune responses. No statistical method was used to fix the sample size in advance, and group allocation was not hidden from the investigators.

Stable Graves' hyperthyroidism was defined as no progression to ophthalmopathy during 18 months of follow-up. The hyperthyroidism patients were between 18 and 65 years old and newly diagnosed, with a disease duration of less than 2 months. Exclusion was applied to patients with uncontrolled infections, other autoimmune diseases, pregnancy or lactation. Diagnoses were based on clinical symptoms, serum thyroxine and TRAb, thyroid ultrasound and orbital computed tomography. PBMCs were separated from roughly 10 ml of fresh peripheral blood using Ficoll-Paque density gradient centrifugation. Trizol reagent was used to extract total RNA, and RNA quality was then checked on an Agilent 2100 Bioanalyzer. Ten or more counts support this clonotype. Its antigen is not yet known. Qualities for individual bases were not recorded, and no much larger clone is one base off. The TCR beta CDR3 regions were amplified from RNA transcripts. The first round of RT-PCR for the TCR CDR3 was performed with the HTBI primer set and the Qiagen OneStep RT-PCR kit. Libraries were constructed in a second round of multiplex PCR, after which size selection and purification were carried out. Libraries were sequenced paired-end with 100 bp reads on an Illumina HiSeq2000. Turning to the authors' computational methods: SOAPnuke was used to process the raw data, throwing out any read that contained adapters or uncalled bases, had a mean Phred below 15, or lacked an exact constant-primer or identifier match. COPE v1.2.5 was used to merge high-quality paired reads, and clonotypes were defined as unique nucleotide sequences. MiTCR v1.1 was used to align the clonotypes against IMGT TRBV, TRBD and TRBJ reference segments. Only V-J combinations with frequency above 0.0001, covering 99% to 99.2% of repertoires, were analysed. A TCS score was defined as the ratio between F50 (clonal expansion) and ExV (chaos), using BLOSUM62-based TCRdist between CDR3 peptides within each V-J. Welch's t-statistics and random forest reduced around 520 V-J features to 13, which were used in a naive Bayes classifier (R e1071). TCRdb trimmed public reads at Q25 via fastp, called clones via MiXCR and kept in-frame beta chains. Entries that share a CDR3 protein sequence are merged under the most common genes and DNA. Here the V and J calls rest on TCRdb's processing, not on the authors' analysis. The sample table holds some 270,000 distinct CDR3 sequences, of which roughly 13% were seen once. Of the sample, 7% to 9% falls within the top ten clones.

For CDR1 and CDR2, the germline V gene (reference sequence) lists SEHNR and FQNEAQ. The junction shows trimming of 8 bases on V and 0 bases on J, plus 16 bases between the germline ends. The CDR3 runs 15 residues from the cysteine to the phenylalanine. The read is trimmed to its CDR3 DNA, 45 bases read in frame from base 1. The sequence joins TRBV7-9 to TRBJ1-1; D gene: possibly TRBD1, on 5 matching bases. Sequencing input: blood. This sequence was found in a woman between 40 and 50 years old with Graves' hyperthyroidism. The CDR3 amino acid sequence is: CASAQVTSMNTEAFF. The DNA reads TGTGCCAGCGCACAGGTGACGAGTATGAACACTGAAGCTTTCTTT.